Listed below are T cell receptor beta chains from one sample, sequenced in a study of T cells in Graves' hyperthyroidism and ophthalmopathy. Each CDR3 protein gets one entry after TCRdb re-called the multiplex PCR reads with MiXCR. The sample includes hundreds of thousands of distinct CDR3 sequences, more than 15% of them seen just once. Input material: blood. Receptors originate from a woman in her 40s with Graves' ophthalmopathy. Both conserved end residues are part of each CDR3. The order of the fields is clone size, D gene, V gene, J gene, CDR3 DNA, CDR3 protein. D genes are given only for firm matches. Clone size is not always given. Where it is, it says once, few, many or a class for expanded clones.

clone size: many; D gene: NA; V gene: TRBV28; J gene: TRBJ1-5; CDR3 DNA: TGTGCCAGCAGTTTTGAGTATCAGCCCCAGCATTTT; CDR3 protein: CASSFEYQPQHF
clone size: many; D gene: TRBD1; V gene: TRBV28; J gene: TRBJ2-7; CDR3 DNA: TGTGCCAGCAGTTTGCGGGGGGGGACAGGGGGAATCGACGAGCAGTACTTC; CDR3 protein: CASSLRGGTGGIDEQYF
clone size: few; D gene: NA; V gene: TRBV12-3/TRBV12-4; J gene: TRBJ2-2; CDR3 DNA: TGTGCCAGCAGCCCTTCCTGGGCAAGCACCGGGGAGCTGTTTTTT; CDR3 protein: CASSPSWASTGELFF
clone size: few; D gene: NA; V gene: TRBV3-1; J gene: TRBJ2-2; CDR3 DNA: TGTGCCAGCAGCCAGCTAGCCCCGGGCGGGGAGCTGTTTTTT; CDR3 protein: CASSQLAPGGELFF
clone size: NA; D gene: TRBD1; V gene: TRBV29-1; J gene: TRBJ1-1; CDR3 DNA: TGCAGCGTTGAAAGGGACAGGGGGCCAAGAGAAGCTTTCTTT; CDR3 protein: CSVERDRGPREAFF
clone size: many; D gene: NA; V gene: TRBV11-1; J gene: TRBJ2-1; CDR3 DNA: TGTGCCAGCAGCCCCACTTATGGCTCCTACAATGAGCAGTTCTTC; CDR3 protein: CASSPTYGSYNEQFF
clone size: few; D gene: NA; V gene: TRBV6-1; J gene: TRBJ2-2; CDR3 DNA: TGTGCCAGCAAAAATCTGGGGGGCCTGAACACCGGGGAGCTGTTTTTT; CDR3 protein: CASKNLGGLNTGELFF
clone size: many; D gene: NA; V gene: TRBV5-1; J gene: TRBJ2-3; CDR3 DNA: TGCGCCAGCAGCTTGGGGTCAAAAAGCACAGATACGCAGTATTTT; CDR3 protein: CASSLGSKSTDTQYF
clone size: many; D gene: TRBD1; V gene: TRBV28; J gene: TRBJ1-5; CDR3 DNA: TGTGCCAGCAGTTCCCCCGGGACAGGGTATCAGCCCCAGCATTTT; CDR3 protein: CASSSPGTGYQPQHF
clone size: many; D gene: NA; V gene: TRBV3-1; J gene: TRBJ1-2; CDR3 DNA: TGTGCCAGCAGCCTACACAACGACTATGGCTACACCTTC; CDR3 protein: CASSLHNDYGYTF
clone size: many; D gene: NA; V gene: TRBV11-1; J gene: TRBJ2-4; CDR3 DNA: TGTGCCAGCAGCTTAGCCTCACCACAAAACATTCAGTACTTC; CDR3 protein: CASSLASPQNIQYF
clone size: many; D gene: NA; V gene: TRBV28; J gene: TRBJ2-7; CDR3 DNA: TGTGCCAGCAGTAACCCCTCGGACTGGAACTACGAGCAGTACTTC; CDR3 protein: CASSNPSDWNYEQYF
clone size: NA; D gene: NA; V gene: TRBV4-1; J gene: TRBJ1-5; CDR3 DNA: TGCGCCAGCAGCCGGACAGTGTGGCAGCCCCAGCATTTT; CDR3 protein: CASSRTVWQPQHF
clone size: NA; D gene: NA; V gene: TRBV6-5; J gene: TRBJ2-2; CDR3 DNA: TGTGCCAGCAGTTACTCGAGGGATTATTCCGGGGAGCTGTTTTTT; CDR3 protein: CASSYSRDYSGELFF
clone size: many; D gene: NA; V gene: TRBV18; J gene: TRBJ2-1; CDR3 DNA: TGTGCCAGCTCACCAACCGGCAGCGATGAGCAGTTCTTC; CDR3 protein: CASSPTGSDEQFF
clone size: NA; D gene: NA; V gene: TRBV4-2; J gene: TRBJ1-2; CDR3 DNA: TGTGCCAGCAGCCAAGATGCACAGGCGAACTATGGCTACACCTTC; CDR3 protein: CASSQDAQANYGYTF
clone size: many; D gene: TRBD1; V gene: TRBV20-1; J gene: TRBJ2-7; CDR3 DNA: TGCAGTGCTCGTAACACCGGGACAGGGGGACTCTACGAGCAGTACTTC; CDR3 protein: CSARNTGTGGLYEQYF
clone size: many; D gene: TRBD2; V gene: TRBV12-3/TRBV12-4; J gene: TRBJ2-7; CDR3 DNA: TGTGCCAGCAGTCCTACCGGGACTAGATCCTACGAGCAGTACTTC; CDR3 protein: CASSPTGTRSYEQYF
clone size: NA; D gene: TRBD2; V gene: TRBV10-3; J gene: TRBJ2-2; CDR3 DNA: TGTGCCAGCACTAGCGGGGGTATCACCGGGGAGCTGTTTTTT; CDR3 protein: CASTSGGITGELFF
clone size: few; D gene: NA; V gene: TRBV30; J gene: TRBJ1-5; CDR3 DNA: TGTGCCTGGAGTCTCGGTGGCCTTAGCAATCAGCCCCAGCATTTT; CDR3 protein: CAWSLGGLSNQPQHF
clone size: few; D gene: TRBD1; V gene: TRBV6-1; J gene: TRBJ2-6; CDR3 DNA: TGTGCCAGCAGTGAAAGAGGACAGGGTTCCCTCTCTGGGGCCAACGTCCTGACTTTC; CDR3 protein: CASSERGQGSLSGANVLTF
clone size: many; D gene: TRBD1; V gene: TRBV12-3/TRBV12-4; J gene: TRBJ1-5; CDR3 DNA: TGTGCCAGCAGTTCCGGACAGGGAGGGAATCAGCCCCAGCATTTT; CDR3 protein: CASSSGQGGNQPQHF
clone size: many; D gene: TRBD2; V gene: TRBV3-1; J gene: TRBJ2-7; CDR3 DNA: TGTGCCAGCAGCCTAGAAGCGGGAGCGGGCGAGCAGTACTTC; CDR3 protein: CASSLEAGAGEQYF
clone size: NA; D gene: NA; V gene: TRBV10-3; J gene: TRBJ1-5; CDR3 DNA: TGTGCCATCAGTGCCGGGAGAGGGGATAATCAGCCCCAGCATTTT; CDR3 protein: CAISAGRGDNQPQHF
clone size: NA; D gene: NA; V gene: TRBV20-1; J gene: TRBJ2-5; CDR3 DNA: TGCGGGTGCAGGGAGCAAGAGACCCAGTACTTC; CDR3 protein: CGCREQETQYF
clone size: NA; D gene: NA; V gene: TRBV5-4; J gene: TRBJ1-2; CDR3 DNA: TGTGCCAGCAGCTTTGTGGGTGGGGCCAGGGGCTACACCTTC; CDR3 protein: CASSFVGGARGYTF
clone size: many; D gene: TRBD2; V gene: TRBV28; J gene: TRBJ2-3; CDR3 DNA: TGTGCCAGCAGTCCGGGGGGAGGGCCCGCAGATACGCAGTATTTT; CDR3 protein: CASSPGGGPADTQYF
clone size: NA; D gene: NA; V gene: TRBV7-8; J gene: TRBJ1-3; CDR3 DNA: TGTGCCAGCAGCCGCGCCGGGAGCGGAAACACCATATATTTT; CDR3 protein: CASSRAGSGNTIYF
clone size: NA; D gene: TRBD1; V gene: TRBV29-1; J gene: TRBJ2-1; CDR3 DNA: TGCAGCGCCCCCGGGACAGGCATAAATGAGCAGTTCTTC; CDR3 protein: CSAPGTGINEQFF
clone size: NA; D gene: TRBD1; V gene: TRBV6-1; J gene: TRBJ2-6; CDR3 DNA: TGTGCCAGCAGCCCCAACAGGGGGCCAGGGTCTGGGGCCAACGTCCTGACTTTC; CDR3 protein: CASSPNRGPGSGANVLTF
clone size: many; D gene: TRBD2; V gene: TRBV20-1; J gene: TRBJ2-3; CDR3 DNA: TGCAGTGCTAGAGACCTCGGGGGGATCACAGATACGCAGTATTTT; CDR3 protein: CSARDLGGITDTQYF
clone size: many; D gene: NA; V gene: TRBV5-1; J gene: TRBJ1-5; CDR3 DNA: TGCGCCAGCAGCACTGGGGGCGGGAATCAGCCCCAGCATTTT; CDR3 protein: CASSTGGGNQPQHF